Following are 15 T cell receptor beta chains from one sample sequenced in a study of OX40 agonist ivuxolimab in advanced cancers. Method: immunoSEQ multiplex PCR; TCRdb's copy keeps in-frame clones and lacks some. The sample consists of over 50,000 clones, almost 85% of them appearing once. The material was CD4+ or CD8+ T cells sorted from blood, obtained in a trial of the OX40 agonist ivuxolimab. These receptors all come from an adult with an advanced solid tumor such as melanoma, head and neck, liver or kidney cancer.

This clone was counted between two and nine times. V and J are TRBV6-6 and TRBJ2-1; tentative D call: TRBD2 (6 bases). The CDR3 extends over 12 amino acids. The germline V gene has CDR1 MNHNY and CDR2 SVGAGI (reference sequence). Trimming left V 2 bases short and J 9 bases short, with 8 bases between. In DNA form, the CDR3 reads TGTGCCAGCAGTTACCCGGAGGGTGAGCAGTTCTTC. Translated, it gives CASSYPEGEQFF.

The gene calls are TRBV10-2 and TRBJ2-2; 11 bases align to TRBD2. V trimming: 7 bases; J trimming: 1 base; junction bases outside the gene matches: 2. CDR3 length: 15 amino acids. Germline CDR1 is WSHSY and CDR2 is SAAADI. This chain's CDR3 is CASTLAGENTGELFF. The CDR3 DNA is TGCGCCAGCACACTAGCGGGAGAGAACACCGGGGAGCTGTTTTTT.

V is TRBV28 and J is TRBJ2-5; possibly TRBD1 or TRBD2 for D (5 bases each). The length of the CDR3 is 13 residues. V lost 2 bases and J lost 11, with 15 bases in between. Germline V gene data show CDR1 as MDHEN and CDR2 as SYDVKM. The CDR3 here is CASSLRGVGEQYF. DNA of the CDR3: TGTGCCAGCAGTTTACGGGGCGTGGGTGAGCAGTACTTC. Drawing the rest from reference TRBV28 and TRBJ2-5, the complete variable domain is DVKVTQSSRYLVKRTGEKVFLECVQDMDHENMFWYRQDPGLGLRLIYFSYDVKMKEKGDIPEGYSVSREKKERFSLILESASTNQTSMYLCASSLRGVGEQYFGPGTRLLVL.

The rearrangement links TRBV21-1 to TRBJ2-7. TRBV21-1 is labeled a pseudogene. The CDR3 runs 17 residues. In DNA, the CDR3 is TGTGCCAGCAGCGGAGCACCACACAGAGTATTAGCCTACGAGCAGTACTTC. Residues: CASSGAPHRVLAYEQYF.

The genes are TRBV7-2 and TRBJ2-5; D remains unclear. Trimming removed 1 base from V and 5 bases from J, with 11 bases in between. This CDR3 is 14 amino acids long. Germline CDR1 SGHTA, CDR2 FQGNSA. CDR3 coding DNA: TGTGCCAGCAGCTTAGGTACCCAGAGGGAGACCCAGTACTTC. This sequence encodes CASSLGTQRETQYF.

The chain carries TRBV28 and TRBJ2-2; D gene unclear. CDR3 size: 12 residues. Germline CDR1 and CDR2: MDHEN and SYDVKM. V lost 8 bases and J 2 bases, leaving 6 bases between the germline ends. The CDR3 coding sequence is TGTGCCAGCGGGGAAAACACCGGGGAGCTGTTTTTT. It specifies CASGENTGELFF.

This clone was seen a few times. The rearrangement joins TRBV10-2 to TRBJ2-1; 10 bases match TRBD2. Germline V gene sequence: CDR1 WSHSY, CDR2 SAAADI. Trimming at V came to 2 bases and at J to 4 bases, leaving 2 bases not matched to a gene. The CDR3 is 15 residues long. CDR3 region: CASSEGTSDYNEQFF. Here the CDR3 DNA reads TGCGCCAGCAGTGAGGGGACTAGCGATTACAATGAGCAGTTCTTC.

V gene TRBV7-2 combines with J gene TRBJ1-5; 11 bases agree with TRBD1. The CDR3 spans 17 residues. The germline V gene has CDR1 SGHTA and CDR2 FQGNSA. The V and J ends lost 4 bases and 5 bases, in that order; junction bases with no gene match: 10. CDR3 bases: TGTGCCAGCAGCTCGCGTCGGACAGGGGGCGAGGATCAGCCCCAGCATTTT. The encoded protein is CASSSRRTGGEDQPQHF.

This clone occurred once. The chain links TRBV27 to TRBJ2-7; 8 bases map to TRBD1. The CDR3 spans 13 residues. Germline-derived CDR1 and CDR2 are MNHEY and SMNVEV (reference sequence). Unmatched junction bases numbered 4, after V lost 6 bases and J lost 3 bases. CDR3 bases: TGTGCCAGCAGGATAACAGGGGGCTACGAGCAGTACTTC. This sequence encodes CASRITGGYEQYF.

The chain employs TRBV14 and TRBJ1-1; D unresolved. The CDR3 is 16 amino acids. CDR1 is SGHDN, CDR2 FVKESK, per germline. V was shortened by 7 bases and J by 1 base, with 19 bases between the two germline ends. CDR3 region: CASTATLVEGNTEAFF. The CDR3 DNA reads TGTGCCAGCACCGCAACCCTCGTCGAAGGGAACACTGAAGCTTTCTTT.

The chain uses TRBV14 and TRBJ2-7; weak D call: TRBD2 (5 bases). The V end lost 4 bases, the J end lost 1 base, and 11 bases lay between the germline ends. CDR1 is SGHDN, CDR2 FVKESK, per germline. The CDR3 covers 14 residues. CDR3 region: CASSPNRGSYEQYF. DNA of the CDR3: TGTGCCAGCAGCCCAAACCGGGGTTCCTACGAGCAGTACTTC.

The chain is built from TRBV21-1 and TRBJ2-1; TRBD2 reflects the table's D call only, with no check against the DNA. TRBV21-1 is given as a pseudogene. The CDR3 is made up of 17 amino acids. The CDR3 DNA is TGTGCCAGCAGCAAAGCGTCGCGGGTGGGATCCTACAATGAGCAGTTCTTC. It specifies CASSKASRVGSYNEQFF.

This rearrangement joins TRBV7-9 to TRBJ2-3, with 8 bases aligning to TRBD1. CDR3 length: 15 residues. The V segment lost 1 base and the J segment 5 bases; nucleotides outside the gene matches: 5. Germline assignment: CDR1 SEHNR and CDR2 FQNEAQ (reference sequence). The CDR3, as DNA: TGTGCCAGCAGCTTAGTGGCAGGGGGCCGAGATACGCAGTATTTT. Residues: CASSLVAGGRDTQYF.

The CDR3, as DNA: TGTGCCAGCAGTTACGCCGCAGGGTTGAGCCCAGATACGCAGTATTTT. It translates to CASSYAAGLSPDTQYF. The chain is built from TRBV6-5 and TRBJ2-3, with TRBD1 as a possible D gene (5 bases). The CDR3 consists of 16 residues. Trimming removed 2 bases at V and 4 bases at J, with 16 bases between. Germline CDR1 and CDR2: MNHEY and SVGAGI.

J is TRBJ1-2 and V is TRBV5-1; D perhaps matches TRBD1 (5 bases). CDR3 length equals 14 residues. Trimming stripped 3 bases from V and 4 bases from J, with 13 bases between. Germline V lookup: CDR1 SGHRS, CDR2 YFSETQ. CDR3 coding DNA: TGCGCCAGCAGCTCCGCAGGGTCAGGCTATGGCTACACCTTC. Translation: CASSSAGSGYGYTF. Full variable domain (outside the CDR3, taken from reference TRBV5-1 and TRBJ1-2): KAGVTQTPRYLIKTRGQQVTLSCSPISGHRSVSWYQQTPGQGLQFLFEYFSETQRNKGNFPGRFSGRQFSNSRSEMNVSTLELGDSALYLCASSSAGSGYGYTFGSGTRLTVV.